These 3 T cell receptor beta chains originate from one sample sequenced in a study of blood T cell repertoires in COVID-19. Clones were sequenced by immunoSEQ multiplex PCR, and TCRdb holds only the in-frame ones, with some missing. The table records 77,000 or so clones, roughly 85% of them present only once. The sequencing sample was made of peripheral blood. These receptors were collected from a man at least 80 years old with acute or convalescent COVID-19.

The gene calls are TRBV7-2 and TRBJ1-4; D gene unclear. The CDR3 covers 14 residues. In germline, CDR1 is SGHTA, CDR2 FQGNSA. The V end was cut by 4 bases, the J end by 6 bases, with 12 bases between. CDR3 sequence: CASSSRSGDEKLFF. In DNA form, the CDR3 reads TGTGCCAGCAGCTCTAGGTCCGGTGATGAAAAACTGTTTTTT.

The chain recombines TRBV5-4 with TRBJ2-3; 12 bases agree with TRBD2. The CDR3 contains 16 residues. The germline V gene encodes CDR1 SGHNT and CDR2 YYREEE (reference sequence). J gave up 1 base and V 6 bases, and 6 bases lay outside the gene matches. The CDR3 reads CASTLWTSGGTDTQYF. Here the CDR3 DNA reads TGTGCCAGCACTTTGTGGACTAGCGGGGGCACAGATACGCAGTATTTT.

The CDR3 bases are TGTGCCAGTCGCCGGACAGGGGGTCTCTACGAGCAGTACTTC. Protein sequence: CASRRTGGLYEQYF. The chain couples TRBV19 to TRBJ2-7, with TRBD1 identical over 10 bases. This CDR3 region has 14 residues. J was trimmed by 3 bases and V by 8 bases; bases with no gene match: 7. Germline CDR1 and CDR2: LNHDA and SQIVND (reference sequence).